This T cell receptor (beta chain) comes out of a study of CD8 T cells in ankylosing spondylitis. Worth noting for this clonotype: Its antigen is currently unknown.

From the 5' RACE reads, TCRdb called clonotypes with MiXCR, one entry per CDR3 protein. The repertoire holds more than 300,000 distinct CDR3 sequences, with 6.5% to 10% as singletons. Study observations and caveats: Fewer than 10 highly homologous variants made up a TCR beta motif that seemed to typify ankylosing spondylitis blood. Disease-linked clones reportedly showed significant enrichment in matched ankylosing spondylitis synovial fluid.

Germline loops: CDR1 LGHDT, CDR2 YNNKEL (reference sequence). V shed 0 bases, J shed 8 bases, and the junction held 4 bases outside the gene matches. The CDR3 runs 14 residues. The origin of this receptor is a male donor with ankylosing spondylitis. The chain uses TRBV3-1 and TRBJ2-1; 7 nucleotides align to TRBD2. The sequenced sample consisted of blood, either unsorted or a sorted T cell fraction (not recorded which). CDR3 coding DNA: TGTGCCAGCAGCCAAGATGGGACTATCTATGAGCAGTTCTTC. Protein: CASSQDGTIYEQFF.